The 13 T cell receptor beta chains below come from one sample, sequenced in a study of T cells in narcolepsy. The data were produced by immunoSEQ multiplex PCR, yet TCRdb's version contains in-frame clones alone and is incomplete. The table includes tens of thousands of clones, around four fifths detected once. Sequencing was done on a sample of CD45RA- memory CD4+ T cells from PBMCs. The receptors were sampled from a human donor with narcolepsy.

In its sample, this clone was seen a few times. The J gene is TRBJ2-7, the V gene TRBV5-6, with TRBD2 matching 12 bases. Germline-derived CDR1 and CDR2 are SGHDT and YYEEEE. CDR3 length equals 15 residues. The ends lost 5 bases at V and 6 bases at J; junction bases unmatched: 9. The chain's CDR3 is CASRKTSGGLSEQYF. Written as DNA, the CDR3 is TGTGCCAGCAGGAAAACTAGCGGGGGGTTGAGCGAGCAGTACTTC. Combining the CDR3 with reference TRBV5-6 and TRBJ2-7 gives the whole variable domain DAGVTQSPTHLIKTRGQQVTLRCSPKSGHDTVSWYQQALGQGPQFIFQYYEEEERQRGNFPDRFSGHQFPNYSSELNVNALLLGDSALYLCASRKTSGGLSEQYFGPGTRLTVT.

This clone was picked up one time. This chain's CDR3 is CASSFSGTANTEAFF. DNA for the CDR3: TGTGCCAGCAGTTTCTCCGGGACCGCGAACACTGAAGCTTTCTTT. The rearrangement uses TRBV7-3 and TRBJ1-1, with D possibly matching TRBD1 (5 bases). The CDR3 runs 15 residues. Trimming left V 6 bases short and J 1 base short, with 15 bases between. The germline V gene has CDR1 SGHTA and CDR2 FQGTGA.

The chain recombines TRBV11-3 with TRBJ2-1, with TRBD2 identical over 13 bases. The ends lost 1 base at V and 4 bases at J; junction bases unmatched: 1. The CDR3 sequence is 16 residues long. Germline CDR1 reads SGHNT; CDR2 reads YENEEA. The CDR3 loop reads CASSLGTSGGYNEQFF. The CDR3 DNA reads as TGTGCCAGCAGCTTAGGGACTAGCGGGGGATACAATGAGCAGTTCTTC.

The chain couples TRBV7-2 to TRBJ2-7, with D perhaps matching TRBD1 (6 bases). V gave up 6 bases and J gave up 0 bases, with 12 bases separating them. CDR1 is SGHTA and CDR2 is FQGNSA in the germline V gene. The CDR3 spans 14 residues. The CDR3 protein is CASSRDRSSYEQYF. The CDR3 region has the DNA TGTGCCAGCAGTAGAGACAGGAGCTCCTACGAGCAGTACTTC.

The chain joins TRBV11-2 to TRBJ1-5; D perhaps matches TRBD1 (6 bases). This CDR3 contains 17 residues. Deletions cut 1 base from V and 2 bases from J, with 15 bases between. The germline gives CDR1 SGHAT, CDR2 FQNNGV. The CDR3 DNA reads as TGTGCCAGCAGCTTAGCATCACAGGGAGGGGGCAATCAGCCCCAGCATTTT. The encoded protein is CASSLASQGGGNQPQHF.

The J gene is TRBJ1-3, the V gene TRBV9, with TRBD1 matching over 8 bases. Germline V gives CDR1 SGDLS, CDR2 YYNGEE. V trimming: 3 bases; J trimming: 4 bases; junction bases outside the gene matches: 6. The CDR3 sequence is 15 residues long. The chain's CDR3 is CASSAPGTGGNTIYF. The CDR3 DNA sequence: TGTGCCAGCAGCGCCCCGGGGACAGGCGGAAACACCATATATTTT.

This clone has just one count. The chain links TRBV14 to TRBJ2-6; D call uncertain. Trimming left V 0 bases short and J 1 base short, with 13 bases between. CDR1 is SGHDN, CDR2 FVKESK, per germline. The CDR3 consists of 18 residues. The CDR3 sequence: CASSQDPRWRSGANVLTF. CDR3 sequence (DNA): TGTGCCAGCAGCCAAGATCCAAGGTGGCGGTCTGGGGCCAACGTCCTGACTTTC.

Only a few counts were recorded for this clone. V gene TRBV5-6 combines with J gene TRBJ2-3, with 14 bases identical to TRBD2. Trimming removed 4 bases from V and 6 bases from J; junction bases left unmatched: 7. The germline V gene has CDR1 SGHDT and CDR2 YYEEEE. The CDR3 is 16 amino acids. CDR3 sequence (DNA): TGTGCCAGCAGCCAATGGGGACTAGCGGGGGCGGATACGCAGTATTTT. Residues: CASSQWGLAGADTQYF.

CDR3 in amino acids: CASSARGGQGTGELFF. The CDR3 DNA is TGTGCCAGCAGCGCTCGTGGCGGTCAGGGGACCGGGGAGCTGTTTTTT. This sequence joins TRBV9 and TRBJ2-2; D is perhaps TRBD1 (6 bases). This CDR3 is built from 16 residues. The V gene lost 3 bases and the J gene lost 5 bases, with 17 bases spanning the gap. Germline CDR1 SGDLS, CDR2 YYNGEE.

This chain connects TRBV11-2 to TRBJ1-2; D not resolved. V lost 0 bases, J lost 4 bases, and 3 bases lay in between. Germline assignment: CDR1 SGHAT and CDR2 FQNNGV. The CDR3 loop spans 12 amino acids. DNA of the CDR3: TGTGCCAGCAGCTTAGACAGCTATGGCTACACCTTC. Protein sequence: CASSLDSYGYTF.

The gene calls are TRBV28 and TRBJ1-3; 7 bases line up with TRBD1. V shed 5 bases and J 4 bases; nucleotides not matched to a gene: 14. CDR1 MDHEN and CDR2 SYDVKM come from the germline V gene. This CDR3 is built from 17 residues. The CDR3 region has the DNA TGTGCCAGCAGTACTTGGACAGGTCGTTCGGCGGGAAACACCATATATTTT. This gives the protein CASSTWTGRSAGNTIYF.

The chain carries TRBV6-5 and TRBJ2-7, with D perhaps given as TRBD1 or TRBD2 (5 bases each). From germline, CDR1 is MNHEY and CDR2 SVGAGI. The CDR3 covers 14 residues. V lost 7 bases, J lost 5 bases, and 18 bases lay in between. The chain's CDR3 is CASTRDAAGNEQYF. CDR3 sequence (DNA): TGTGCCAGCACCCGGGACGCCGCAGGCAACGAGCAGTACTTC.

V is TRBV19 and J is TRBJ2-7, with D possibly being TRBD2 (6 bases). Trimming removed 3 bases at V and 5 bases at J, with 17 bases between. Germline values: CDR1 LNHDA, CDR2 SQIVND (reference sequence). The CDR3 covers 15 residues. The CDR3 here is CASSILGEASDEQYF. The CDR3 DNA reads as TGTGCCAGTAGTATTTTGGGGGAGGCTAGCGACGAGCAGTACTTC. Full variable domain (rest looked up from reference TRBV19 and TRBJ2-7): DGGITQSPKYLFRKEGQNVTLSCEQNLNHDAMYWYRQDPGQGLRLIYYSQIVNDFQKGDIAEGYSVSREKKESFPLTVTSAQKNPTAFYLCASSILGEASDEQYFGPGTRLTVT.